The 23 T cell receptor beta chains given below trace back to one sample, sequenced in a study of post-analysis software for immune sequencing data. Points from the study as a whole: Relative to controls, patients had about five TRBV segments at higher frequency, with TRBV5-6, TRBV5-1 and TRBV20-1 among these.

Their antigen targets remain unknown. Each TCR beta cDNA library carried unique molecular identifiers. One entry per CDR3 protein, called by TCRdb with MiXCR from the PCR reads. The data hold roughly 580,000 distinct CDR3 sequences, with roughly 40% observed a single time. The sequencing input was blood. The receptor source for this set is a girl aged 5-17 years with multiple sclerosis.

V gene TRBV12-3 or TRBV12-4 combines with J gene TRBJ2-7; a possible D gene is TRBD1 (5 bases). The CDR3 extends over 14 amino acids. V shed 5 bases and J shed 5 bases, with 16 bases lying between them. As DNA, the CDR3 is TGTGCCAGCAGTCCCCTCCGGACAAGGAACGAGCAGTACTTC. This gives the protein CASSPLRTRNEQYF.

This clonotype was counted ten times or more. The rearrangement joins TRBV5-1 to TRBJ2-7, with TRBD1 matching 7 bases. V lost 4 bases, J lost 3 bases, and 4 bases stayed unmatched. Germline V gives CDR1 SGHRS, CDR2 YFSETQ. There are 13 residues in the CDR3. CDR3 sequence: CASSLGTVYEQYF. CDR3 coding DNA: TGCGCCAGCAGCCTCGGGACAGTCTACGAGCAGTACTTC.

The chain uses TRBV3-1 and TRBJ2-4; unclear D gene. CDR3 size: 13 residues. V dropped 1 base and J dropped 6 bases, with 7 bases sitting between them. Germline CDR1 and CDR2: LGHDT and YNNKEL (reference sequence). CDR3 amino acids: CASSQVPLNIQYF. The CDR3 nucleotides are TGTGCCAGCAGCCAAGTCCCCTTAAACATTCAGTACTTC.

This clonotype has just a few counts. The CDR3 is CSFPRGETQYF. CDR3 coding DNA: TGCAGCTTCCCGAGGGGGGAGACCCAGTACTTC. The V call is TRBV29-1, the J call TRBJ2-5, with a weak D call TRBD1 (6 bases). V dropped 8 bases and J dropped 5 bases, with 12 bases sitting between them. This CDR3 contains 11 residues. Germline CDR1 and CDR2: SQVTM and ANQGSEA.

This clonotype has only a few counts. The chain couples TRBV12-3 or TRBV12-4 to TRBJ1-2; D is unresolved. The CDR3 covers 14 residues. Trimming left V 7 bases short and J 2 bases short, with 14 bases between. The CDR3 DNA reads TGTGCCAGCACTCGGGCTGCGGACAACTATGGCTACACCTTC. This gives the protein CASTRAADNYGYTF.

The chain joins TRBV5-1 to TRBJ2-7; 7 nucleotides match TRBD1. Trimming at V came to 3 bases and at J to 2 bases, leaving 5 bases not matched to a gene. CDR1 SGHRS and CDR2 YFSETQ come from the germline V gene. The CDR3 contains 14 residues. The CDR3 loop is CASSSPDRTYEQYF. CDR3 in DNA: TGCGCCAGCAGCTCCCCGGACAGGACCTACGAGCAGTACTTC.

This clonotype was found many times. This rearrangement joins TRBV6-4 to TRBJ2-1; the match to TRBD2 covers 13 bases. The V gene's germline CDR1 is MRHNA and CDR2 SNTAGT. The CDR3 is 15 amino acids. Unmatched junction bases numbered 0, after V lost 2 bases and J lost 5 bases. The chain's CDR3 is CASSDGTSGNNEQFF. The CDR3 DNA sequence: TGTGCCAGCAGTGACGGGACTAGCGGGAACAATGAGCAGTTCTTC.

The chain recombines TRBV7-8 with TRBJ2-3; D may be TRBD2 (5 bases). The germline CDR1 and CDR2 sequences are SGHVS and FQNEAQ. The CDR3 extends over 14 amino acids. Trimming shortened V by 2 bases and J by 6 bases, and 12 bases separated the two germline ends. In DNA form, the CDR3 reads TGTGCCAGCAGCTTACGACTACCCCCGGATACGCAGTATTTT. It is translated as CASSLRLPPDTQYF.

V usage is TRBV7-9 and J usage is TRBJ2-1; D remains unclear. V was clipped by 5 bases and J by 8 bases, with 13 bases between them. Per germline, CDR1 SEHNR and CDR2 FQNEAQ (reference sequence). The CDR3 loop spans 13 amino acids. The CDR3 DNA reads as TGTGCCAGCAGCCCTCCGGTTACCGATGAGCAGTTCTTC. The encoded protein is CASSPPVTDEQFF.

The V call is TRBV12-3 or TRBV12-4, the J call TRBJ1-2; D might be TRBD1 (5 bases). The CDR3 covers 13 residues. V dropped 6 bases and J dropped 8 bases, with 16 bases sitting between them. CDR3 residues: CASSPRGERGYTF. As DNA, the CDR3 is TGTGCCAGCAGCCCCAGAGGGGAGAGGGGCTACACCTTC.

The chain has TRBV30 and TRBJ1-5; no clear D. Trimming removed 3 bases from V and 11 bases from J, with 20 bases in between. CDR1 and CDR2 from the germline V gene are GTSNPN and SVGIG (reference sequence). The CDR3 sequence is 14 residues long. CDR3 coding DNA: TGTGCCTGGAGCGCCGGACTGGTCACGGGGACCCAGCATTTT. Residues: CAWSAGLVTGTQHF.

The V call is TRBV12-3 or TRBV12-4, the J call TRBJ2-1; D is uncertain. This CDR3 spans 15 amino acids. The V end lost 4 bases, the J end lost 5 bases, and 15 bases lay between the germline ends. This CDR3 reads CASSSRVSEDNEQFF. CDR3 nucleotides: TGTGCCAGCAGTTCCCGGGTATCAGAGGACAATGAGCAGTTCTTC.

In this sample, this clonotype turned up a few times. The chain is built from TRBV12-3 or TRBV12-4 and TRBJ1-6; 10 bases fit TRBD1. With V trimmed by 5 bases and J by 16 bases, 17 bases remained unmatched. The CDR3 is 16 amino acids. CDR3 in DNA: TGTGCCAGCAGTCCCCGGGTCGGACAGGGGGGGTTTGTACTCCACTTT. Encoded protein: CASSPRVGQGGFVLHF.

This clonotype was seen a few times. V gene TRBV27 combines with J gene TRBJ2-1; 10 nucleotides agree with TRBD1. Unmatched junction bases numbered 6, after V lost 4 bases and J lost 9 bases. Germline V gives CDR1 MNHEY, CDR2 SMNVEV (reference sequence). The CDR3 totals 14 residues. CDR3 amino acids: CASSSGTGVSEQFF. The CDR3 coding sequence is TGTGCCAGCAGTTCCGGGACAGGGGTCAGTGAGCAGTTCTTC.

The table lists this clonotype with a few counts. The chain uses TRBV12-3 or TRBV12-4 and TRBJ1-2; D unclear. The length of the CDR3 is 13 residues. Trimming took 3 bases from V and 8 from J, leaving 13 bases between them. The CDR3 spells CASSLKARLGYTF. In DNA, the CDR3 is TGTGCCAGCAGTTTGAAGGCAAGATTGGGCTACACCTTC.

This clonotype was detected only a few times. The chain links TRBV20-1 to TRBJ1-1; no firm D call. This CDR3 spans 13 amino acids. Germline V gives CDR1 DFQATT, CDR2 SNEGSKA (reference sequence). The V end was cut by 1 base, the J end by 0 bases, with 6 bases between. The CDR3 DNA sequence: TGCAGTGCTAGAGCCGGACTGAACACTGAAGCTTTCTTT. Translating gives CSARAGLNTEAFF.

This clonotype occurred a few times. The V call is TRBV7-9, the J call TRBJ1-4, with D maybe TRBD1 (5 bases). From germline, CDR1 is SEHNR and CDR2 FQNEAQ (reference sequence). CDR3 length: 14 amino acids. Deletions cut 5 bases from V and 3 bases from J, with 10 bases between. The CDR3 spells CASSPQTANEKLFF. The CDR3 DNA reads TGTGCCAGCAGCCCACAGACAGCTAATGAAAAACTGTTTTTT.

This chain links TRBV5-1 with TRBJ2-5, with D perhaps matching TRBD1 (5 bases). The CDR3 length is 14 residues. Germline CDR1 is SGHRS and CDR2 is YFSETQ. Trimming left V 1 base short and J 3 bases short, with 10 bases between. Written as DNA, the CDR3 is TGCGCCAGCAGCTTGTCCCAGGGTGAAGAGACCCAGTACTTC. It encodes CASSLSQGEETQYF.

The rearrangement links TRBV7-9 to TRBJ2-5; TRBD2 agrees at 9 bases. Germline assignment: CDR1 SEHNR and CDR2 FQNEAQ (reference sequence). V lost 5 bases and J lost 5; bases outside the gene matches: 12. The CDR3 sequence is 16 residues long. The CDR3 reads CASSPASGRFRETQYF. The CDR3 coding sequence is TGTGCCAGCAGCCCCGCCAGCGGGAGGTTTCGGGAGACCCAGTACTTC.

The chain recombines TRBV6-1 with TRBJ2-7; D is perhaps TRBD1 or TRBD2 (5 bases each). The germline gives CDR1 MNHNS, CDR2 SASEGT. Trimming pared 6 bases from V and 5 bases from J, leaving 14 bases between. This CDR3 comprises 13 residues. CDR3 DNA sequence: TGTGCCAGCAGGTCCCGTCTGGGGGACGAGCAGTACTTC. Its translation: CASRSRLGDEQYF.

In this sample, this clonotype turned up a few times. The V and J genes are TRBV12-3 or TRBV12-4 and TRBJ1-2, with 7 bases lining up with TRBD1. This CDR3 region has 14 residues. The V segment lost 5 bases and the J segment 7 bases; nucleotides outside the gene matches: 10. CDR3 region: CASSPRQGVPGYTF. For the CDR3, the DNA is TGTGCCAGCAGTCCACGACAGGGAGTGCCTGGCTACACCTTC.

The chain combines TRBV20-1 with TRBJ2-3; D unresolved. Germline CDR1 and CDR2: DFQATT and SNEGSKA (reference sequence). This CDR3 is 12 amino acids long. V dropped 3 bases and J dropped 3 bases, with 7 bases sitting between them. Written as DNA, the CDR3 is TGCAGTGCTAGGTTGGATACAGATACGCAGTATTTT. Translating it yields CSARLDTDTQYF.

This clonotype has just a few counts. The chain joins TRBV12-3 or TRBV12-4 to TRBJ2-1; 8 nucleotides match TRBD1. The CDR3 length is 15 residues. Trimming took 6 bases from V and 3 from J; bases not matched to a gene: 7. The CDR3 reads CASSPRDRIYNEQFF. The CDR3 nucleotides are TGTGCCAGCAGCCCGCGGGACAGGATCTACAATGAGCAGTTCTTC.